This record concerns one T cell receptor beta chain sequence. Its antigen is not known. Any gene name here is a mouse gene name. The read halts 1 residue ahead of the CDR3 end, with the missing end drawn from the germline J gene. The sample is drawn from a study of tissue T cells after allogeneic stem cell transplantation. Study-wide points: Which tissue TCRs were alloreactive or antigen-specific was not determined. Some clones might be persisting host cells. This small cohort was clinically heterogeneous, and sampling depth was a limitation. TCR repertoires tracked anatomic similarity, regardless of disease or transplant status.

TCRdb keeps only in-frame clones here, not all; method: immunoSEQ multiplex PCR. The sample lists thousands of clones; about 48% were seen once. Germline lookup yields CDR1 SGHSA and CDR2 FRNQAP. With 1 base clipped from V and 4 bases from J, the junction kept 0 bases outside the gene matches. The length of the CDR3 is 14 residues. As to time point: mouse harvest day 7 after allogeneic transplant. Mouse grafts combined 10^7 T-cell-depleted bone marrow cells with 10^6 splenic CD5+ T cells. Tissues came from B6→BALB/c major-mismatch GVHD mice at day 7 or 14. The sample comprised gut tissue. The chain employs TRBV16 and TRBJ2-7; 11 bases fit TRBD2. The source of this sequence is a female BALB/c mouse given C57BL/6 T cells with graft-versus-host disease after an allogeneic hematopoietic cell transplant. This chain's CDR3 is CASSLGDWGYEQYF. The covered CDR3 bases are TGTGCAAGCAGCTTAGGGGACTGGGGGTATGAACAGTAC.